The 24 T cell receptor beta chains in this list originate from one sample, sequenced in a study of cytomegalovirus exposure and HLA in healthy donors. The PCR employed 60 Vbeta primers together with 13 Jbeta primers. Profiled with immunoSEQ multiplex PCR; TCRdb holds only in-frame clones, not every one. The table shows fewer than 200,000 clones, with 80% occurring only once. The specimen was PBMCs. Source of these receptors: a man aged 35-49 years in good health and CMV-seronegative.

The V and J genes are TRBV10-3 and TRBJ1-4; 9 bases match TRBD1. The CDR3 length is 14 residues. V trimming: 5 bases; J trimming: 4 bases; junction bases outside the gene matches: 2. CDR1 is ENHRY, CDR2 SYGVKD, per germline. CDR3 nucleotide sequence: TGTGCCATCAGTAGGACAGGGGATAATGAAAAACTGTTTTTT. As protein: CAISRTGDNEKLFF.

This rearrangement joins TRBV11-2 to TRBJ1-5, with 11 bases identical to TRBD1. The junction had 6 bases not matched to a gene; V was cut back by 5 bases and J by 6 bases. Germline lookup yields CDR1 SGHAT and CDR2 FQNNGV. The CDR3 runs 15 residues. CDR3 bases: TGTGCCAGCAGCCTAGGACAGGGGGCAAGTCAGCCCCAGCATTTT. Its protein product is CASSLGQGASQPQHF.

The V gene is TRBV5-1, the J gene TRBJ2-7; weak D call: TRBD2 (6 bases). This CDR3 contains 15 residues. Germline V gives CDR1 SGHRS, CDR2 YFSETQ. The germline V and J ends were trimmed by 0 bases and 2 bases, with 12 bases remaining between them. The CDR3 bases are TGCGCCAGCAGCTTGGAAGTGGGGGGTGCCTACGAGCAGTACTTC. Protein: CASSLEVGGAYEQYF.

The V gene is TRBV7-9, the J gene TRBJ2-5; 10 bases are a match to TRBD1. The CDR3 sequence is 14 residues long. The V gene's germline CDR1 is SEHNR and CDR2 FQNEAQ (reference sequence). Unmatched junction bases numbered 5, after V lost 6 bases and J lost 4 bases. The CDR3 loop reads CASRQTGGTETQYF. CDR3 coding DNA: TGTGCCAGCAGACAGACAGGGGGCACAGAGACCCAGTACTTC.

This rearrangement joins TRBV20-1 to TRBJ2-1, with 9 bases aligning to TRBD1. The CDR3 totals 11 residues. Trimming at V came to 7 bases and at J to 12 bases, leaving 7 bases not matched to a gene. Germline V gene lookup returns CDR1 DFQATT and CDR2 SNEGSKA (reference sequence). DNA for the CDR3: TGCAGTGTCCGACAGGGGGTGTGGCAGTTCTTC. Translated: CSVRQGVWQFF.

The chain uses TRBV10-3 and TRBJ1-1, with D maybe TRBD1 (6 bases). V lost 9 bases, J lost 1 base, and 18 bases lay in between. CDR3 length: 15 residues. Germline values: CDR1 ENHRY, CDR2 SYGVKD. The CDR3 DNA reads TGTGCCATTAGATCCCCGGGACAAGGGAACACTGAAGCTTTCTTT. It is translated as CAIRSPGQGNTEAFF.

The chain has TRBV19 and TRBJ1-4; unclear D gene. V lost 4 bases to trimming and J lost 3 bases, with 15 bases between them. Germline CDR1 and CDR2: LNHDA and SQIVND (reference sequence). The CDR3 consists of 16 residues. CDR3: CASSTSERKANEKLFF. The CDR3 nucleotides read TGTGCCAGTAGTACCTCGGAGCGTAAGGCTAATGAAAAACTGTTTTTT.

This clone was seen once. This CDR3 reads CASAGIGRHFSGYTF. As DNA, the CDR3 is TGTGCCAGCGCTGGTATAGGGAGACATTTTTCCGGCTACACCTTC. This chain links TRBV7-8 with TRBJ1-2; D unclear. Trimming took 8 bases from V and 8 from J, leaving 24 bases between them. Germline assignment: CDR1 SGHVS and CDR2 FQNEAQ. CDR3 length equals 15 residues.

This sequence joins TRBV9 and TRBJ2-1, with D possibly being TRBD2 (6 bases). Germline V gene lookup returns CDR1 SGDLS and CDR2 YYNGEE. The CDR3 contains 17 residues. V was cut by 0 bases and J by 12 bases, with 25 bases left in between. The CDR3 nucleotides are TGTGCCAGCAGCGTAGAAGTCGGGGGAGACTCCCCGAAGGGGCAGTTCTTC. It is translated as CASSVEVGGDSPKGQFF. Full variable domain (rest looked up from reference TRBV9 and TRBJ2-1): DSGVTQTPKHLITATGQRVTLRCSPRSGDLSVYWYQQSLDQGLQFLIQYYNGEERAKGNILERFSAQQFPDLHSELNLSSLELGDSALYFCASSVEVGGDSPKGQFFGPGTRLTVL.

The chain couples TRBV9 to TRBJ2-2, with 11 bases fitting TRBD2. The germline CDR1 and CDR2 sequences are SGDLS and YYNGEE. This CDR3 spans 15 amino acids. Trimming at V came to 0 bases and at J to 6 bases, leaving 1 base not matched to a gene. CDR3 loop: CASSVVGLAAGELFF. CDR3 bases: TGTGCCAGCAGCGTAGTGGGACTAGCGGCCGGGGAGCTGTTTTTT.

The rearrangement joins TRBV11-3 to TRBJ2-5; 10 bases align to TRBD1. V trimming: 5 bases; J trimming: 4 bases; junction bases outside the gene matches: 7. The CDR3 covers 15 residues. Germline CDR1 SGHNT, CDR2 YENEEA. CDR3: CASSPRQGAGETQYF. The DNA of the CDR3 is TGTGCCAGCAGCCCGAGACAGGGGGCCGGAGAGACCCAGTACTTC. The entire variable domain, with the rest obtained from reference TRBV11-3 and TRBJ2-5, is as follows: EAGVVQSPRYKIIEKKQPVAFWCNPISGHNTLYWYLQNLGQGPELLIRYENEEAVDDSQLPKDRFSAERLKGVDSTLKIQPAELGDSAVYLCASSPRQGAGETQYFGPGTRLLVL.

This clone came up once. CDR3 nucleotides: TGTGCCAGTAGTATGACAGGGGGACCTAATGAAAAACTGTTTTTT. This translates into CASSMTGGPNEKLFF. The genes are TRBV19 and TRBJ1-4, with 9 bases identical to TRBD1. The J segment lost 3 bases and the V segment lost 3 bases, leaving 2 bases of the junction unmatched. Germline V CDR1 and CDR2: LNHDA, SQIVND (reference sequence). This CDR3 has 15 residues.

The chain is built from TRBV4-3 and TRBJ2-1; 10 nucleotides agree with TRBD2. Trimming cost V 0 bases and J 4 bases; bases outside gene matches: 6. The germline CDR1 and CDR2 sequences are LGHNA and YSLEER. This CDR3 is built from 17 residues. The CDR3 nucleotides read TGCGCCAGCAGCCAAGATATCCTAGCGGGAGTTTACAATGAGCAGTTCTTC. It codes for CASSQDILAGVYNEQFF.

This clone was seen only once. The chain employs TRBV2 and TRBJ1-1; no clear D gene. Germline CDR1 reads SNHLY; CDR2 reads FYNNEI. The CDR3 totals 14 residues. V was trimmed by 2 bases and J by 1 base, leaving 8 bases between them. In DNA, the CDR3 is TGTGCCAGCAGTGAACTGGGGAGGAACACTGAAGCTTTCTTT. Translation gives CASSELGRNTEAFF.

J is TRBJ1-2 and V is TRBV29-1; D unresolved. Trimming removed 4 bases from V and 4 bases from J, with 10 bases in between. The CDR3 consists of 12 residues. Germline lookup yields CDR1 SQVTM and CDR2 ANQGSEA. The CDR3 loop is CSVVPASYGYTF. The CDR3 nucleotides are TGCAGCGTTGTCCCAGCTAGCTATGGCTACACCTTC.

This clone was detected once. The genes are TRBV2 and TRBJ1-3; no reliable D call. Between the trimmed V and J ends, which lost 7 bases and 3 bases, there was a span of 4 bases. The CDR3 covers 11 residues. In germline, CDR1 is SNHLY, CDR2 FYNNEI. CDR3 bases: TGTGCCAGCAAACTTGGAAACACCATATATTTT. This codes for CASKLGNTIYF.

The rearrangement uses TRBV2 and TRBJ1-5; possibly TRBD1 for D (5 bases). This CDR3 is built from 16 residues. Trimming removed 6 bases at V and 6 bases at J, with 21 bases between. Germline-derived CDR1 and CDR2 are SNHLY and FYNNEI. This CDR3 is CASSPGGGQGSQPQHF. The CDR3 DNA is TGTGCCAGCAGCCCCGGGGGTGGGCAGGGCTCTCAGCCCCAGCATTTT.

J is TRBJ2-7 and V is TRBV11-2; weak D call: TRBD2 (6 bases). CDR1 SGHAT and CDR2 FQNNGV come from the germline V gene. The CDR3 is made up of 15 amino acids. V was cut by 3 bases and J by 2 bases, with 14 bases left in between. CDR3 sequence (DNA): TGTGCCAGCAGCTTTGGGGCTAGCGTTACCTACGAGCAGTACTTC. Translated: CASSFGASVTYEQYF.

The chain joins TRBV2 to TRBJ1-6; perhaps TRBD1 as D (6 bases). The germline V and J ends were trimmed by 2 bases and 6 bases, with 20 bases remaining between them. The CDR3 totals 18 residues. The germline V gene encodes CDR1 SNHLY and CDR2 FYNNEI. CDR3 DNA sequence: TGTGCCAGCAGTGAAAGAGGGGGGGCCGCTCAGGGTAATTCACCCCTCCACTTT. Its protein is CASSERGGAAQGNSPLHF.

This rearrangement joins TRBV6-1 to TRBJ2-2; the match to TRBD1 covers 9 bases. Germline-derived CDR1 and CDR2 are MNHNS and SASEGT. The CDR3 spans 14 residues. The junction had 2 bases not matched to a gene; V was cut back by 6 bases and J by 3 bases. In DNA, the CDR3 is TGTGCCAGCAGCCGGACAGGGGACACCGGGGAGCTGTTTTTT. This gives the protein CASSRTGDTGELFF.

V usage is TRBV7-2 and J usage is TRBJ1-5; 7 positions agree with TRBD1. Trimming cost V 2 bases and J 11 bases; bases outside gene matches: 3. The CDR3 loop spans 12 amino acids. From germline, CDR1 is SGHTA and CDR2 FQGNSA. CDR3: CASSLNQGAQHF. The DNA for the CDR3 is TGTGCCAGCAGCTTAAACCAGGGGGCCCAGCATTTT.

V and J are TRBV30 and TRBJ1-6, with D possibly matching TRBD1 (6 bases). Per germline, CDR1 GTSNPN and CDR2 SVGIG (reference sequence). Trimming removed 5 bases at V and 3 bases at J, with 8 bases between. The CDR3 has 13 residues. In DNA form, the CDR3 reads TGTGCCTGGGCACAGGGCTATAATTCACCCCTCCACTTT. This translates into CAWAQGYNSPLHF.

The rearrangement uses TRBV6-5 and TRBJ1-6, with D maybe TRBD1 (5 bases). Trimming left V 0 bases short and J 7 bases short, with 7 bases between. The CDR3 totals 14 residues. Germline loops: CDR1 MNHEY, CDR2 SVGAGI. CDR3 in amino acids: CASSYSEGNSPLHF. DNA of the CDR3: TGTGCCAGCAGTTACTCGGAGGGGAATTCACCCCTCCACTTT.

The CDR3 loop reads CASSQDVAGETSEKLFF. Written as DNA, the CDR3 is TGCGCCAGCAGCCAAGATGTCGCGGGAGAGACGAGTGAAAAACTGTTTTTT. The chain employs TRBV4-3 and TRBJ1-4; D is undetermined. With 0 bases removed from V and 7 bases from J, the gap between germline ends came to 18 bases. There are 17 residues in the CDR3. CDR1 and CDR2 from the germline V gene are LGHNA and YSLEER.